This T cell receptor (beta chain) was found in a study of CD8+ T cells in alopecia areata. Extracted from the samples, RNA was reverse transcribed into cDNA to serve as the sequencing template. Clones were read by immunoSEQ multiplex PCR, and TCRdb kept only the in-frame ones, dropping some. The sample lists about 98,000 clones; 40% to 55% were seen once. The source is a human donor with alopecia areata. Sequenced sample: CD4+ T cells sorted from blood.

The CDR3 nucleotides read TGCAGCGTTGAGGTCGGGACCTACAATGAGCAGTTCTTC. Residues: CSVEVGTYNEQFF. V usage is TRBV29-1 and J usage is TRBJ2-1; a possible D gene is TRBD2 (5 bases). The germline V gene has CDR1 SQVTM and CDR2 ANQGSEA. Trimming stripped 3 bases from V and 2 bases from J, with 8 bases between. The CDR3 is 13 amino acids.